This T cell receptor (beta chain) stems from a study of blood T cell repertoires in COVID-19. Study information: The cDNA or gDNA used as material had been derived from T cells, B-cell-depleted T cells, or PBMCs.

In the source study's methods: Reference gene primer amplification gave nucleated cell count estimates. The repertoire was sequenced with immunoSEQ multiplex PCR; TCRdb's copy has only in-frame clones and lacks some. V, J and clone size reflect that table, while D and trimming were determined from the DNA. Of roughly 330,000 clones in the sample, roughly 87% are singletons; the top ten hold approximately 9.9%. V was pared by 3 bases and J by 4 bases, with 8 bases of the junction left unmatched. Germline V gene sequence: CDR1 KGHSH, CDR2 LQKENI. The CDR3 extends over 15 amino acids. Seattle's cohort entered during active infection and was followed longitudinally.

This clonotype was obtained from a man aged 30-40 years with COVID-19, enrolled during active disease. The sequencing input was peripheral blood. The V and J genes are TRBV18 and TRBJ1-2; 7 bases agree with TRBD1. CDR3 in amino acids: CASSPSTGAGYGYTF. The CDR3 nucleotides read TGTGCCAGCTCACCCTCAACAGGGGCGGGCTATGGCTACACCTTC.